The clone carrying this T cell receptor beta chain was observed a single time. TCRdb's table, derived via immunoSEQ multiplex PCR, lists solely in-frame clones and lacks some. The sample holds hundreds of thousands of clones, 83% seen once. The sample belongs to a study of blood T cell repertoires in COVID-19. Background on the study: Sites across the United States, Italy and Spain contributed samples from acute and convalescent COVID-19. PBMCs, B-cell-depleted T cells, or T cells provided the cDNA or gDNA that made up the material.

Sequences were obtained from peripheral blood. This receptor was identified in a woman aged 50 to 60 who had recovered from COVID-19.

CDR3 residues: CAWREQGVYGYTF. CDR3 DNA sequence: TGTGCCTGGAGGGAACAGGGAGTTTATGGCTACACCTTC. The chain joins TRBV30 to TRBJ1-2; weak D call: TRBD1 (6 bases). Between the trimmed V and J ends, which lost 3 bases and 5 bases, there was a span of 13 bases. Germline-derived CDR1 and CDR2 are GTSNPN and SVGIG (reference sequence). The CDR3 consists of 13 residues.